This TCR beta chain appears in the sequencing data of a study of T cell responses to AZD1222 COVID-19 vaccine. Broader study findings: As reported, nearly half of all spike-specific TCRs target variant regions that are unmutated. Only six or seven AZD1222 recipients tested seropositive at baseline. Spike-specific TCR depth and breadth grew after two AZD1222 doses. At 160-218 and 743-854, vaccine-associated CD4 TCRs were dominant, and they spanned spike.

Sequenced by immunoSEQ multiplex PCR; TCRdb stores in-frame clones only, minus some. The sample carries some 160,000 clones, around nine tenths recorded once. With regard to this clone: The antigen remains undetermined.

CDR1 is SEHNR and CDR2 is FQNEAQ in the germline V gene (reference sequence). V lost 3 bases, J lost 4 bases, and 11 bases lay in between. This CDR3 is built from 14 residues. Source: peripheral blood, taken on day 0 of AZD1222 vaccination. This TCR was recovered from an adult in good health. The chain is built from TRBV7-9 and TRBJ2-3; D gene uncertain. The chain's CDR3 is CASSFPMSPDTQYF. The CDR3 coding sequence is TGTGCCAGCAGCTTCCCGATGAGTCCAGATACGCAGTATTTT.